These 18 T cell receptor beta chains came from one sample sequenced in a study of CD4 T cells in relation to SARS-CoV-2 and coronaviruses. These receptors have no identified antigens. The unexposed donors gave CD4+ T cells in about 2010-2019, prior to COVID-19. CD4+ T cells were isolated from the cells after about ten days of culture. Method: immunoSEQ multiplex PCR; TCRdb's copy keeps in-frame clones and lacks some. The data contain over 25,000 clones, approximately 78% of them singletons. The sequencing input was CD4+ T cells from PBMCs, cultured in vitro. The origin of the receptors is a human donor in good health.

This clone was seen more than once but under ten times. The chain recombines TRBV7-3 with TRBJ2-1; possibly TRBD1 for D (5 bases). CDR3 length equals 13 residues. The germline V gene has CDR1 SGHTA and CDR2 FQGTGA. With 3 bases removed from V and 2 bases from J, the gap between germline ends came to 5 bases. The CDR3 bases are TGTGCCAGCAGCTTGGGGCCCTACAATGAGCAGTTCTTC. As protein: CASSLGPYNEQFF.

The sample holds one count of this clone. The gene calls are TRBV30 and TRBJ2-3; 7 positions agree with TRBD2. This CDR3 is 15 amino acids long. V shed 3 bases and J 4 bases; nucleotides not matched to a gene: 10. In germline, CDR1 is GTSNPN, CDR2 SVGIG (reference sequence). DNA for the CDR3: TGTGCCTGGAGCACAAGCGGGATGAACCCAGATACGCAGTATTTT. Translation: CAWSTSGMNPDTQYF.

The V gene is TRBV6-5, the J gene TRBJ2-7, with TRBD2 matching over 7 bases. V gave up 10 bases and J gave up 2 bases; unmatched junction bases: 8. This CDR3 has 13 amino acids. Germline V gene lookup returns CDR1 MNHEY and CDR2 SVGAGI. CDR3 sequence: CATRLAGTYEQYF. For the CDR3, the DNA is TGTGCCACCAGACTAGCCGGAACCTACGAGCAGTACTTC.

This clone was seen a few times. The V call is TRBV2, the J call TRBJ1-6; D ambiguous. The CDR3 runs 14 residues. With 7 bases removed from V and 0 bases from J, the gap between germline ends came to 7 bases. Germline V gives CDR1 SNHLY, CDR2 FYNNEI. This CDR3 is CASTLNSYNSPLHF. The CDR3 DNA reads TGTGCCAGCACCCTAAACTCCTATAATTCACCCCTCCACTTT.

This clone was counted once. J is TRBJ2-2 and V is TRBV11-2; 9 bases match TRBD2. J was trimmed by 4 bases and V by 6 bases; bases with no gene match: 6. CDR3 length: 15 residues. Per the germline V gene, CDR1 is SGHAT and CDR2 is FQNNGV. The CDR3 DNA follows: TGTGCCAGCAGTCGTAGCGGGAGTATCACCGGGGAGCTGTTTTTT. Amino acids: CASSRSGSITGELFF.

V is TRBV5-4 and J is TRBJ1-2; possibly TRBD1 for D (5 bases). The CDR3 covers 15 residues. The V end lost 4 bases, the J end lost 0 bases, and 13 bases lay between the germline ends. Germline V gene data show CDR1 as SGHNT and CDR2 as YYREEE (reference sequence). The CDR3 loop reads CASSPGTVANYGYTF. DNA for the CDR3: TGTGCCAGCAGCCCCGGGACCGTAGCTAACTATGGCTACACCTTC.

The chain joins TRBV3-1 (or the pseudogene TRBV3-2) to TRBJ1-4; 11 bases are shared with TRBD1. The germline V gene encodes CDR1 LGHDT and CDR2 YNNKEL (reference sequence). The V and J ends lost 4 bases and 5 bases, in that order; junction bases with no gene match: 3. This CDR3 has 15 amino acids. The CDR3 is CASSPGQGANEKLFF. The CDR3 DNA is TGTGCCAGCAGCCCCGGACAGGGGGCCAATGAAAAACTGTTTTTT.

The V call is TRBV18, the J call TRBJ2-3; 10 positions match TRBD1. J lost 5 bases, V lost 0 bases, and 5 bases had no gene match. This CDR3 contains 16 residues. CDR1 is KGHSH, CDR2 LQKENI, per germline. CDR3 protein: CASSPPGQGIGDTQYF. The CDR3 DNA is TGTGCCAGCTCACCACCGGGACAGGGGATCGGAGATACGCAGTATTTT.

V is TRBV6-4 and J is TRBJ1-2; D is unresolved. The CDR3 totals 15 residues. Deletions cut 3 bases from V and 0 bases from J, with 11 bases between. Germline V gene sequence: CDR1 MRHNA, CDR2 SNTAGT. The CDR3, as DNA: TGTGCCAGCAGTGAAGATATGGGCTCTAACTATGGCTACACCTTC. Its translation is CASSEDMGSNYGYTF.

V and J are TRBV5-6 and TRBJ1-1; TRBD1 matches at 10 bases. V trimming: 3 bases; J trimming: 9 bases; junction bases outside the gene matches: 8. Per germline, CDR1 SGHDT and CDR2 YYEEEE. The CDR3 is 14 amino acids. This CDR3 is CASSSGQGLSKAFF. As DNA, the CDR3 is TGTGCCAGCAGCTCGGGACAGGGGTTGTCTAAAGCTTTCTTT. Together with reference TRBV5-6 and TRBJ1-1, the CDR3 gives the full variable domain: DAGVTQSPTHLIKTRGQQVTLRCSPKSGHDTVSWYQQALGQGPQFIFQYYEEEERQRGNFPDRFSGHQFPNYSSELNVNALLLGDSALYLCASSSGQGLSKAFFGQGTRLTVV.

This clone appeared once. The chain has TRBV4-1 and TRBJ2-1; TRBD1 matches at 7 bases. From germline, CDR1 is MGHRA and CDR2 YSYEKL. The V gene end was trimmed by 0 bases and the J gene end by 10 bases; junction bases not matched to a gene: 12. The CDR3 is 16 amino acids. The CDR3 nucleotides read TGCGCCAGCAGCCAAGATCCCCCCAGCGTACAGGGGGAGCAGTTCTTC. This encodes CASSQDPPSVQGEQFF.

CDR3 amino acids: CSASEGSFTQYF. DNA of the CDR3: TGCAGTGCTAGTGAGGGTAGCTTTACGCAGTATTTT. The chain uses TRBV20-1 and TRBJ2-3, with D maybe TRBD2 (5 bases). Looked up from germline, CDR1 is DFQATT and CDR2 is SNEGSKA (reference sequence). This CDR3 has 12 amino acids. V was shortened by 3 bases and J by 8 bases, with 12 bases between the two germline ends.

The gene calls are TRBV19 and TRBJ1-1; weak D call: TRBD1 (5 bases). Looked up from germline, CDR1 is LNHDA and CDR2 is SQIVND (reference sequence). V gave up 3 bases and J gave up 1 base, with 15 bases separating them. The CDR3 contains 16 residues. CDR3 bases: TGTGCCAGTAGTATTCCGCAGGGAGAGGCGAACACTGAAGCTTTCTTT. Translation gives CASSIPQGEANTEAFF.

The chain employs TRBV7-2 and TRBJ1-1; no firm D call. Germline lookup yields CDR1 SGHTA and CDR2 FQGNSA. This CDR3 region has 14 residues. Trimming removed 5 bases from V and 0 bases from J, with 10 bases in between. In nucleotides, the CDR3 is TGTGCCAGCAGCCCCCCCCCGTTGAACACTGAAGCTTTCTTT. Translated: CASSPPPLNTEAFF.

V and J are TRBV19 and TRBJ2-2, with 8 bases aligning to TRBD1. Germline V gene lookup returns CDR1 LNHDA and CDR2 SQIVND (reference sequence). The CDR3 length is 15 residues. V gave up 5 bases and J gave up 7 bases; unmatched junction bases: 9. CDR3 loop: CASSSRGQGGGELFF. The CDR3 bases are TGTGCCAGTAGTTCCCGAGGACAGGGCGGCGGGGAGCTGTTTTTT.

The CDR3 loop reads CASTGMAGGLYNEQFF. The CDR3, as DNA: TGCGCCAGCACCGGAATGGCGGGGGGGCTCTACAATGAGCAGTTCTTC. This chain uses TRBV10-2 with TRBJ2-1; TRBD2 agrees at 9 bases. Trimming took 7 bases from V and 3 from J; bases not matched to a gene: 10. The V gene's germline CDR1 is WSHSY and CDR2 SAAADI. The CDR3 is made up of 16 amino acids.

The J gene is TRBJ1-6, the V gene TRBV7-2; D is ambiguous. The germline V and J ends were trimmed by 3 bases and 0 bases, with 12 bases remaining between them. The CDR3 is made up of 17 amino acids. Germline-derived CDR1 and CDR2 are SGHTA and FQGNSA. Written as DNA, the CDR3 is TGTGCCAGCAGCTTTTCGACGACCGGCTCCTATAATTCACCCCTCCACTTT. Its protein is CASSFSTTGSYNSPLHF.

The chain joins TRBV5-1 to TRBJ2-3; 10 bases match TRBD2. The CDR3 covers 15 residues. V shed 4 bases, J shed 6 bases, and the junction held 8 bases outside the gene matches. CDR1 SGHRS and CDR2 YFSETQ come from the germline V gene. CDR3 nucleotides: TGCGCCAGCAGCGTTTCCGGGACTAGCGAGGATACGCAGTATTTT. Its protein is CASSVSGTSEDTQYF.